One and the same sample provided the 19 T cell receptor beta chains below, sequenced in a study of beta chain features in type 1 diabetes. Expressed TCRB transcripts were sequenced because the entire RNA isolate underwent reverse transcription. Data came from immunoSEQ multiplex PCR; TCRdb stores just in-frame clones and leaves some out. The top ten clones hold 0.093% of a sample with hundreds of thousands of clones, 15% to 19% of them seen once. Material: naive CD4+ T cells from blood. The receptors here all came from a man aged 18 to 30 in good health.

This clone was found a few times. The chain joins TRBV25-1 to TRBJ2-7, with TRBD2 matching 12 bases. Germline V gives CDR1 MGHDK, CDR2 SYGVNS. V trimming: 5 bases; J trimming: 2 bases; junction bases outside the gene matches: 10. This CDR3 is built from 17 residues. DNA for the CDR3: TGTGCCAGCAGTCAGACTAGCGGGAGACGTCGAGCCTACGAGCAGTACTTC. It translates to CASSQTSGRRRAYEQYF.

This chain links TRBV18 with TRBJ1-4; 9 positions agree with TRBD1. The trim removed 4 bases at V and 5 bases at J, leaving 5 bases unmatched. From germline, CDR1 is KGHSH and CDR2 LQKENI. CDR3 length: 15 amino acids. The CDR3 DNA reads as TGTGCCAGCTCACGCGCCGGGACAGGGAATGAAAAACTGTTTTTT. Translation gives CASSRAGTGNEKLFF.

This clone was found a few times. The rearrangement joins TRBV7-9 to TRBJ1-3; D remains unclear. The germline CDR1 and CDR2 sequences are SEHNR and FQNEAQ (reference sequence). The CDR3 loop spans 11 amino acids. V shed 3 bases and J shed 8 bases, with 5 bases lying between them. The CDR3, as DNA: TGTGCCAGCAGCTTCGCGGACACCATATATTTT. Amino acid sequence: CASSFADTIYF. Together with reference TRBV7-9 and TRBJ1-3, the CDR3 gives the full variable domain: DTGVSQNPRHKITKRGQNVTFRCDPISEHNRLYWYRQTLGQGPEFLTYFQNEAQLEKSRLLSDRFSAERPKGSFSTLEIQRTEQGDSAMYLCASSFADTIYFGEGSWLTVV.

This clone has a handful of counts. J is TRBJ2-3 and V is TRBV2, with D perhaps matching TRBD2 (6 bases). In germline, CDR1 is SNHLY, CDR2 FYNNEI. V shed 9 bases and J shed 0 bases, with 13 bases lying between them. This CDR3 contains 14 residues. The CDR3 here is CARIAAVSTDTQYF. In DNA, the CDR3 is TGTGCCAGGATAGCGGCAGTTAGCACAGATACGCAGTATTTT. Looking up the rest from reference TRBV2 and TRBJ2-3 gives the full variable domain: EPEVTQTPSHQVTQMGQEVILRCVPISNHLYFYWYRQILGQKVEFLVSFYNNEISEKSEIFDDQFSVERPDGSNFTLKIRSTKLEDSAMYFCARIAAVSTDTQYFGPGTRLTVL.

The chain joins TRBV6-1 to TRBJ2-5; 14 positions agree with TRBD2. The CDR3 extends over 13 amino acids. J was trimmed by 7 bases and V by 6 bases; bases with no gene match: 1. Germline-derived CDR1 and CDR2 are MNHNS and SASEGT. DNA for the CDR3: TGTGCCAGCAGCGGACTAGCGGGAGGGACCCAGTACTTC. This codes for CASSGLAGGTQYF.

The CDR3 is CASSSGLGGTGELFF. For the CDR3, the DNA is TGTGCCAGCTCATCGGGACTAGGAGGCACCGGGGAGCTGTTTTTT. This chain links TRBV18 with TRBJ2-2; TRBD2 matches at 8 bases. V lost 5 bases to trimming and J lost 4 bases; unmatched junction nucleotides: 6. CDR1 and CDR2 (germline): KGHSH, LQKENI. This CDR3 spans 15 amino acids. Drawing the rest from reference TRBV18 and TRBJ2-2, the complete variable domain is NAGVMQNPRHLVRRRGQEARLRCSPMKGHSHVYWYRQLPEEGLKFMVYLQKENIIDESGMPKERFSAEFPKEGPSILRIQQVVRGDSAAYFCASSSGLGGTGELFFGEGSRLTVL.

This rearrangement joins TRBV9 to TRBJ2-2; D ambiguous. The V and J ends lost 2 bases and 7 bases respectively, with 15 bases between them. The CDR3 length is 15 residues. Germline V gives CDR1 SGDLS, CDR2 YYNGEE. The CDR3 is CASSVTATSDGELFF. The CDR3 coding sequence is TGTGCCAGCAGCGTGACTGCGACGAGCGACGGGGAGCTGTTTTTT.

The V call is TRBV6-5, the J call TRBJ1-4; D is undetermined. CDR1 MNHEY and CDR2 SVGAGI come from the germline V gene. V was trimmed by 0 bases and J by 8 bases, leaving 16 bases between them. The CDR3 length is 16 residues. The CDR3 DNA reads TGTGCCAGCAGTTACTCCGCGGCCAGGTCACCAGAAAAACTGTTTTTT. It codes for CASSYSAARSPEKLFF.

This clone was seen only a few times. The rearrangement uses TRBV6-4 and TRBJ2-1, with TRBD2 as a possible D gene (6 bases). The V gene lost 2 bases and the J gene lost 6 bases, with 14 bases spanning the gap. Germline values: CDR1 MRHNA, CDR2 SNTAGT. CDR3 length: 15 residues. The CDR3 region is CASSDEGGGLNEQFF. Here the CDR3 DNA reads TGTGCCAGCAGTGACGAGGGAGGAGGGCTCAATGAGCAGTTCTTC.

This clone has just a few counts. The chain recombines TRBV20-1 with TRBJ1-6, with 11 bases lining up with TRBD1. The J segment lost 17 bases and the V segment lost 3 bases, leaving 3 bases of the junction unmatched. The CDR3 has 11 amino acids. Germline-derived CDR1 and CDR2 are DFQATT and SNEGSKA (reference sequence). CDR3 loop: CSASRDRGIHF. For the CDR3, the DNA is TGCAGTGCTAGCCGGGACAGGGGGATCCACTTT.

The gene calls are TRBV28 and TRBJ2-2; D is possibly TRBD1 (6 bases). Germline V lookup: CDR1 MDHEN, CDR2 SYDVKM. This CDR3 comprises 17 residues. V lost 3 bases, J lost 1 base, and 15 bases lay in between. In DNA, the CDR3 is TGTGCCAGCAGTTTCGGGTGGGACACCAAGAACACCGGGGAGCTGTTTTTT. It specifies CASSFGWDTKNTGELFF.

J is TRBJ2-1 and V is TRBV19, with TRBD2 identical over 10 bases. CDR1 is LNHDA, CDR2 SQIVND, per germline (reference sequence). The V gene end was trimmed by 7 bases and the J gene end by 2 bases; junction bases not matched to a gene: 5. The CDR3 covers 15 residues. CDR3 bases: TGTGCCAGTATGCCTAGCGGGAGTCCCTACAATGAGCAGTTCTTC. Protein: CASMPSGSPYNEQFF.

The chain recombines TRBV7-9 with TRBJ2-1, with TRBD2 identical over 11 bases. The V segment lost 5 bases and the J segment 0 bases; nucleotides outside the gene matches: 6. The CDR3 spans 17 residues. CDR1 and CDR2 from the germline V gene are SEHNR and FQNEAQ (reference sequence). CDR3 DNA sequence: TGTGCCAGCAGCCGCCGACTAGCGGGGAGCTCCTACAATGAGCAGTTCTTC. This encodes CASSRRLAGSSYNEQFF.

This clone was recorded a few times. CDR3 sequence: CASSRQGATEAFF. In DNA, the CDR3 is TGTGCCAGCAGCCGACAGGGGGCTACTGAAGCTTTCTTT. This chain uses TRBV14 with TRBJ1-1; 10 bases are a match to TRBD1. CDR3 size: 13 residues. Per the germline V gene, CDR1 is SGHDN and CDR2 is FVKESK. With 4 bases clipped from V and 5 bases from J, the junction kept 1 base outside the gene matches.

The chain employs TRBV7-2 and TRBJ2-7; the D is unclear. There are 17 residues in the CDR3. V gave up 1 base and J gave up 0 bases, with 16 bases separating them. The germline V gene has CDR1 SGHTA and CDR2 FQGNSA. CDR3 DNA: TGTGCCAGCAGCTTAGTTAAGGGCCGCACGAGCTCCTACGAGCAGTACTTC. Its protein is CASSLVKGRTSSYEQYF.

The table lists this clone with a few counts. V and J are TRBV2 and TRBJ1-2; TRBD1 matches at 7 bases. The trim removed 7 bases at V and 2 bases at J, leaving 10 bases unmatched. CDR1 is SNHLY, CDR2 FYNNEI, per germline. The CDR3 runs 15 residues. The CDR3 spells CASKKPGTDNYGYTF. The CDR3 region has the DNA TGTGCCAGCAAAAAGCCCGGGACAGACAACTATGGCTACACCTTC.

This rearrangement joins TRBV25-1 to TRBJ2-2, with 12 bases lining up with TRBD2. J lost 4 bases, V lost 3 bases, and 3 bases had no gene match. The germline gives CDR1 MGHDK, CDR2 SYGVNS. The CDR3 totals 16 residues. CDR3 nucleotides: TGTGCCAGCAGTGAGCTAGCGGGGGGGATCACCGGGGAGCTGTTTTTT. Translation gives CASSELAGGITGELFF.

This CDR3 reads CASSSLLPGHPYEQYF. CDR3 bases: TGTGCCAGCAGTTCCCTCCTTCCGGGACACCCCTACGAGCAGTACTTC. The chain combines TRBV6-5 with TRBJ2-7, with D possibly being TRBD1 (6 bases). The CDR3 contains 16 residues. The germline CDR1 and CDR2 sequences are MNHEY and SVGAGI. V was clipped by 4 bases and J by 2 bases, with 18 bases between them.

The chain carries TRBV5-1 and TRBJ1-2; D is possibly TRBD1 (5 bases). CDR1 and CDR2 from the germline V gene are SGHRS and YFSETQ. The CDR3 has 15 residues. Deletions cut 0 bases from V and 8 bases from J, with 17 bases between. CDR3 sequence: CASSLEAGLTGGYTF. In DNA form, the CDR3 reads TGCGCCAGCAGCTTGGAGGCAGGGCTAACGGGAGGCTACACCTTC.